The 23 T cell receptor beta chains below come from one sample, sequenced in a study of blood T cell repertoires in COVID-19. Clones were sequenced by immunoSEQ multiplex PCR, and TCRdb holds only the in-frame ones, with some missing. The table has about 260,000 clones, about 88% seen once. The source material was peripheral blood. The receptors were sampled from a woman aged 60 to 75 with COVID-19, enrolled during active disease.

The gene calls are TRBV19 and TRBJ2-1; D is perhaps TRBD1 (5 bases). The germline CDR1 and CDR2 sequences are LNHDA and SQIVND (reference sequence). V lost 4 bases and J 1 base, leaving 11 bases between the germline ends. CDR3 size: 15 residues. CDR3 region: CASSTPAGSYNEQFF. Here the CDR3 DNA reads TGTGCCAGTAGTACCCCGGCAGGGTCCTACAATGAGCAGTTCTTC.

This chain uses TRBV5-1 with TRBJ2-5, with TRBD1 identical over 7 bases. After removal of 5 bases from V and 5 bases from J, the junction contained 6 bases not matched to a gene. Germline-derived CDR1 and CDR2 are SGHRS and YFSETQ. The CDR3 has 13 residues. In DNA, the CDR3 is TGCGCCAGCAGTAAGGGGGCGTGGGAGACCCAGTACTTC. Encoded protein: CASSKGAWETQYF.

This clone has just one count. V is TRBV9 and J is TRBJ1-5, with 9 bases matching TRBD1. The junction had 10 bases not matched to a gene; V was cut back by 7 bases and J by 8 bases. Germline V gene sequence: CDR1 SGDLS, CDR2 YYNGEE. This CDR3 comprises 14 residues. Here the CDR3 reads CASSDRDREKPQHF. CDR3 bases: TGTGCCAGCTCTGACCGGGACAGGGAGAAGCCCCAGCATTTT. Together with reference TRBV9 and TRBJ1-5, the CDR3 gives the full variable domain: DSGVTQTPKHLITATGQRVTLRCSPRSGDLSVYWYQQSLDQGLQFLIQYYNGEERAKGNILERFSAQQFPDLHSELNLSSLELGDSALYFCASSDRDREKPQHFGDGTRLSIL.

The chain couples TRBV6-4 to TRBJ1-1; D is perhaps TRBD1 (5 bases). CDR1 and CDR2 from the germline V gene are MRHNA and SNTAGT. The CDR3 loop spans 16 amino acids. V was trimmed by 4 bases and J by 4 bases, leaving 19 bases between them. CDR3 sequence reads: CASSANSQGFGTEAFF. CDR3 nucleotide sequence: TGTGCCAGCAGTGCAAACTCTCAGGGTTTTGGCACTGAAGCTTTCTTT.

The V gene is TRBV4-1, the J gene TRBJ1-6, with 8 positions matching TRBD1. The CDR3 has 14 amino acids. V gave up 4 bases and J gave up 7 bases; unmatched junction bases: 3. CDR1 and CDR2 from the germline V gene are MGHRA and YSYEKL. DNA of the CDR3: TGCGCCAGCAGCCGCGGACAGGGAAATTCACCCCTCCACTTT. This codes for CASSRGQGNSPLHF.

V is TRBV28 and J is TRBJ2-7; D is unclear. In germline, CDR1 is MDHEN, CDR2 SYDVKM. The CDR3 has 15 amino acids. The germline V and J ends were trimmed by 5 bases and 2 bases, with 16 bases remaining between them. The CDR3 DNA reads TGTGCCAGCAGTCCCCATGGGCGATCCGCCTACGAGCAGTACTTC. Protein product: CASSPHGRSAYEQYF.

The CDR3 loop is CAARRRNTIYF. Written as DNA, the CDR3 is TGTGCCGCCAGAAGGAGGAACACCATATATTTT. The rearrangement uses TRBV7-2 and TRBJ1-3; no clear D gene. Germline-derived CDR1 and CDR2 are SGHTA and FQGNSA. The CDR3 is made up of 11 amino acids. Trimming removed 11 bases from V and 7 bases from J, with 12 bases in between.

This clone was found a few times. The CDR3: CASSYSISGSYEQYF. The CDR3 DNA is TGTGCCAGCAGTTACTCGATTAGCGGGAGCTACGAGCAGTACTTC. This chain joins TRBV6-5 and TRBJ2-7, with 9 nucleotides matching TRBD2. V dropped 0 bases and J dropped 3; count of bases not matched to a gene: 3. The CDR3 sequence is 15 residues long. From germline, CDR1 is MNHEY and CDR2 SVGAGI.

Concerning this clone itself: A junction end diverges from the germline sequence, so it may reflect a read error. The chain has TRBV28 and TRBJ1-5; 8 nucleotides agree with TRBD1. Germline V gives CDR1 MDHEN, CDR2 SYDVKM. The CDR3 spans 13 residues. The chain's CDR3 is CASSLQGDQPQHF. CDR3 sequence (DNA): TGTGCAAGCAGTTTACAGGGGGATCAGCCCCAGCATTTT.

The CDR3 DNA reads as TGTGCCAGCAGCTTGTTTGCGGATCAGCCCCAGCATTTT. It translates to CASSLFADQPQHF. The chain joins TRBV5-6 to TRBJ1-5; D remains unclear. The CDR3 contains 13 residues. With 1 base removed from V and 5 bases from J, the gap between germline ends came to 7 bases. The V gene's germline CDR1 is SGHDT and CDR2 YYEEEE. The variable domain in full, completed from reference TRBV5-6 and TRBJ1-5, reads DAGVTQSPTHLIKTRGQQVTLRCSPKSGHDTVSWYQQALGQGPQFIFQYYEEEERQRGNFPDRFSGHQFPNYSSELNVNALLLGDSALYLCASSLFADQPQHFGDGTRLSIL.

The chain is built from TRBV20-1 and TRBJ2-7; the match to TRBD2 covers 7 bases. Germline V CDR1 and CDR2: DFQATT, SNEGSKA (reference sequence). V was clipped by 7 bases and J by 2 bases; unmatched bases: 2. The CDR3 runs 11 residues. In DNA, the CDR3 is TGCAGTGGAGGACTAGCCTACGAGCAGTACTTC. It codes for CSGGLAYEQYF.

The chain couples TRBV21-1 to TRBJ1-6; the table names TRBD1, a call not compared with the DNA. TRBV21-1 is marked as a pseudogene. The CDR3 loop spans 16 amino acids. Here the CDR3 DNA reads TGTGCCAGCAGCAAAAGGCCGACAGCCGATAATTCACCCCTCCACTTT. As protein: CASSKRPTADNSPLHF.

This clone has only one observation. The chain carries TRBV29-1 and TRBJ1-6; 9 nucleotides align to TRBD1. Germline V gene data show CDR1 as SQVTM and CDR2 as ANQGSEA. V lost 5 bases and J lost 6; bases outside the gene matches: 2. There are 13 residues in the CDR3. Written as DNA, the CDR3 is TGCAGCGTTAGGGGACAGGGTAATTCACCCCTCCACTTT. This codes for CSVRGQGNSPLHF.

The chain uses TRBV5-5 and TRBJ2-7, with 8 positions matching TRBD2. V was pared by 2 bases and J by 7 bases, with 11 bases of the junction left unmatched. This CDR3 has 15 residues. From germline, CDR1 is SGHKS and CDR2 YYEKEE (reference sequence). The CDR3 coding sequence is TGTGCCAGCAGCTTAGGGCTGCGGGAGGTTGGTGAGCAGTACTTC. This encodes CASSLGLREVGEQYF.

The chain carries TRBV11-2 and TRBJ2-5, with 7 nucleotides matching TRBD2. Germline CDR1 reads SGHAT; CDR2 reads FQNNGV. The CDR3 length is 14 residues. The V segment lost 5 bases and the J segment 4 bases; nucleotides outside the gene matches: 7. CDR3: CASSPRGGRETQYF. The CDR3 bases are TGTGCCAGCAGCCCGCGGGGCGGGAGAGAGACCCAGTACTTC. The full variable domain, with the rest looked up from reference TRBV11-2 and TRBJ2-5, is EAGVAQSPRYKIIEKRQSVAFWCNPISGHATLYWYQQILGQGPKLLIQFQNNGVVDDSQLPKDRFSAERLKGVDSTLKIQPAKLEDSAVYLCASSPRGGRETQYFGPGTRLLVL.

The genes are TRBV18 and TRBJ2-1; 7 nucleotides agree with TRBD1. The germline V gene encodes CDR1 KGHSH and CDR2 LQKENI. The CDR3 consists of 17 residues. V shed 1 base, J shed 0 bases, and the junction held 6 bases outside the gene matches. CDR3 in amino acids: CASSPLPGQISYNEQFF. The CDR3 DNA is TGTGCCAGCTCACCACTACCGGGACAGATCTCCTACAATGAGCAGTTCTTC.

The V call is TRBV6-4, the J call TRBJ2-5; 7 nucleotides agree with TRBD1. This CDR3 contains 13 residues. Germline V gives CDR1 MRHNA, CDR2 SNTAGT. V dropped 6 bases and J dropped 5; count of bases not matched to a gene: 6. CDR3 residues: CASRATGRETQYF. The CDR3 DNA sequence: TGTGCCAGCAGGGCGACAGGGCGGGAGACCCAGTACTTC.

This sequence joins TRBV27 and TRBJ1-4; a possible D gene is TRBD1 (6 bases). The CDR3 has 16 residues. V was clipped by 3 bases and J by 0 bases, with 11 bases between them. CDR1 MNHEY and CDR2 SMNVEV come from the germline V gene (reference sequence). The CDR3 is CASSLKDRATNEKLFF. In DNA, the CDR3 is TGTGCCAGCAGTTTGAAGGACAGAGCAACTAATGAAAAACTGTTTTTT.

This clone was counted only a few times. The J gene is TRBJ2-1, the V gene TRBV27, with a possible D match to TRBD1 (6 bases). V was trimmed by 4 bases and J by 2 bases, leaving 12 bases between them. The CDR3 length is 15 residues. The V gene's germline CDR1 is MNHEY and CDR2 SMNVEV (reference sequence). CDR3 sequence reads: CASSSYRVTYNEQFF. The CDR3 DNA follows: TGTGCCAGCAGTTCATACAGGGTTACCTACAATGAGCAGTTCTTC.

This chain links TRBV7-3 with TRBJ2-5; the D is unclear. CDR1 SGHTA and CDR2 FQGTGA come from the germline V gene. This CDR3 contains 13 residues. Trimming shortened V by 5 bases and J by 1 base, and 8 bases separated the two germline ends. The CDR3: CASSPTPQETQYF. The CDR3 DNA reads TGTGCCAGCAGCCCTACCCCCCAAGAGACCCAGTACTTC. The variable domain in full, completed from reference TRBV7-3 and TRBJ2-5, reads GAGVSQTPSNKVTEKGKYVELRCDPISGHTALYWYRQSLGQGPEFLIYFQGTGAADDSGLPNDRFFAVRPEGSVSTLKIQRTERGDSAVYLCASSPTPQETQYFGPGTRLLVL.

V is TRBV15 and J is TRBJ1-6, with 9 bases matching TRBD1. Germline V lookup: CDR1 LNHNV, CDR2 YYDKDF (reference sequence). Losses at the gene ends were 3 bases for V and 9 bases for J; bases not matched to a gene: 6. The CDR3 contains 15 residues. The CDR3 reads CATSSRQGVVSPLHF. The CDR3 DNA reads TGTGCCACCAGCAGCCGACAGGGGGTAGTTTCACCCCTCCACTTT.

This clone was seen more than once but under ten times. This rearrangement joins TRBV5-1 to TRBJ2-7; D ambiguous. The germline CDR1 and CDR2 sequences are SGHRS and YFSETQ. Trimming stripped 3 bases from V and 3 bases from J, with 4 bases between. There are 11 residues in the CDR3. The CDR3 region is CASSSYYEQYF. The CDR3 bases are TGCGCCAGCAGCTCTTACTACGAGCAGTACTTC.

This clone was detected only a few times. The rearrangement links TRBV5-4 to TRBJ1-1; D remains ambiguous. Germline V gives CDR1 SGHNT, CDR2 YYREEE (reference sequence). The CDR3 is made up of 15 amino acids. V lost 0 bases, J lost 5 bases, and 14 bases lay in between. This CDR3 is CASSLGMTRGTEAFF. The CDR3 region has the DNA TGTGCCAGCAGCTTGGGGATGACCCGGGGAACTGAAGCTTTCTTT. Together with reference TRBV5-4 and TRBJ1-1, the CDR3 gives the full variable domain: ETGVTQSPTHLIKTRGQQVTLRCSSQSGHNTVSWYQQALGQGPQFIFQYYREEENGRGNFPPRFSGLQFPNYSSELNVNALELDDSALYLCASSLGMTRGTEAFFGQGTRLTVV.